Listed here are 21 T cell receptor beta chains from one sample, sequenced in a study of beta chain features in type 1 diabetes. Every bit of the isolated RNA underwent reverse transcription, so sequencing read expressed TCRB transcripts. The method was immunoSEQ multiplex PCR; TCRdb's version includes in-frame clones alone and lacks a portion of them. The table lists under 850,000 clones, about an eighth of them singletons, with 0.022% in the top ten. For these receptors, no antigen is known. Study results and caveats: Shortening that was moderate but significant affected the TCRB CDR3s of Type 1 diabetes patients in all four CD4+ subsets.

Sample: naive CD4+ T cells from blood. These receptors were taken from a man aged 18 to 29 with type 1 diabetes.

The genes are TRBV28 and TRBJ1-2, with unresolved D. CDR1 is MDHEN, CDR2 SYDVKM, per germline. CDR3 size: 11 residues. V lost 6 bases and J lost 7, with 9 bases in between. The CDR3 here is CASSSTVGYTF. Here the CDR3 DNA reads TGTGCCAGCAGCTCTACCGTTGGCTACACCTTC.

V usage is TRBV30 and J usage is TRBJ2-7; 7 nucleotides line up with TRBD2. The CDR3 totals 17 residues. The germline CDR1 and CDR2 sequences are GTSNPN and SVGIG (reference sequence). The junction had 21 bases not matched to a gene; V was cut back by 5 bases and J by 5 bases. CDR3 sequence: CAWVQAGRPVGLDEQYF. The CDR3 bases are TGTGCCTGGGTACAGGCAGGTCGCCCCGTCGGACTAGACGAGCAGTACTTC.

CDR3 sequence reads: CASSAPTGTGETQYF. CDR3 nucleotide sequence: TGTGCCAGCAGCGCGCCGACAGGGACCGGGGAGACCCAGTACTTC. This rearrangement joins TRBV9 to TRBJ2-5; 7 bases agree with TRBD1. This CDR3 is built from 15 residues. J lost 5 bases, V lost 3 bases, and 10 bases had no gene match. Germline V gene data show CDR1 as SGDLS and CDR2 as YYNGEE.

This clone was counted only a few times. The CDR3 here is CASSVGSGGYEQYF. The DNA for the CDR3 is TGTGCCAGCAGCGTAGGTTCAGGGGGCTACGAGCAGTACTTC. This chain connects TRBV9 to TRBJ2-7, with TRBD1 identical over 7 bases. The ends lost 0 bases at V and 3 bases at J; junction bases unmatched: 3. The germline V gene has CDR1 SGDLS and CDR2 YYNGEE. The CDR3 sequence is 14 residues long.

The CDR3 bases are TGTGCCAGCAGCCTCCAAGGACTAGCGGGGGATACGGAGCAGTTCTTC. Protein product: CASSLQGLAGDTEQFF. This chain uses TRBV7-9 with TRBJ2-1, with TRBD2 matching over 13 bases. V was clipped by 5 bases and J by 10 bases; unmatched bases: 11. This CDR3 is built from 16 residues. CDR1 is SEHNR, CDR2 FQNEAQ, per germline (reference sequence).

This clone was seen only a few times. The chain has TRBV4-2 and TRBJ2-3; 8 nucleotides agree with TRBD1. This CDR3 contains 18 residues. Germline V lookup: CDR1 LGHNA, CDR2 YNFKEQ. The ends lost 0 bases at V and 0 bases at J; junction bases unmatched: 8. In nucleotides, the CDR3 is TGTGCCAGCAGCCAAGATGTGGCGCGACAGGGGAGCACAGATACGCAGTATTTT. Translating gives CASSQDVARQGSTDTQYF.

This clone showed up just a few times. The chain has TRBV25-1 and TRBJ1-1; D remains ambiguous. Trimming took off 3 bases at V and 4 bases at J, with 12 bases between the two ends. Germline-derived CDR1 and CDR2 are MGHDK and SYGVNS. The CDR3 has 14 residues. CDR3 in amino acids: CASSDFDAPTEAFF. CDR3 DNA: TGTGCCAGCAGTGATTTCGACGCACCCACTGAAGCTTTCTTT. The variable domain in full, completed from reference TRBV25-1 and TRBJ1-1, reads EADIYQTPRYLVIGTGKKITLECSQTMGHDKMYWYQQDPGMELHLIHYSYGVNSTEKGDLSSESTVSRIRTEHFPLTLESARPSHTSQYLCASSDFDAPTEAFFGQGTRLTVV.

V usage is TRBV11-2 and J usage is TRBJ1-6; the D is unclear. The CDR3 sequence is 15 residues long. V lost 5 bases and J lost 8, with 16 bases in between. Germline V gene sequence: CDR1 SGHAT, CDR2 FQNNGV. This CDR3 is CASSLQQADDSPLHF. For the CDR3, the DNA is TGTGCCAGCAGCCTGCAGCAGGCTGACGATTCACCCCTCCACTTT. The complete variable domain, with remaining parts taken from reference TRBV11-2 and TRBJ1-6, reads EAGVAQSPRYKIIEKRQSVAFWCNPISGHATLYWYQQILGQGPKLLIQFQNNGVVDDSQLPKDRFSAERLKGVDSTLKIQPAKLEDSAVYLCASSLQQADDSPLHFGNGTRLTVT.

This chain connects TRBV6-1 to TRBJ2-7; D unresolved. The CDR3 totals 10 residues. With 7 bases removed from V and 3 bases from J, the gap between germline ends came to 4 bases. Germline CDR1 and CDR2: MNHNS and SASEGT. The CDR3: CASNNYEQYF. The CDR3 region has the DNA TGTGCCAGCAATAACTACGAGCAGTACTTC.

This chain connects TRBV7-2 to TRBJ1-5; no clear D. Germline CDR1 and CDR2: SGHTA and FQGNSA. This CDR3 has 15 residues. V lost 3 bases to trimming and J lost 4 bases, with 13 bases between them. CDR3 sequence reads: CASSFGSLGNQPQHF. In nucleotides, the CDR3 is TGTGCCAGCAGCTTCGGGAGCCTGGGTAATCAGCCCCAGCATTTT.

V gene TRBV2 combines with J gene TRBJ2-3; D is ambiguous. Germline V gene data show CDR1 as SNHLY and CDR2 as FYNNEI. The V and J ends lost 2 bases and 0 bases respectively, with 6 bases between them. CDR3 size: 14 residues. CDR3 sequence (DNA): TGTGCCAGCAGTGAACAAAGCAGCACAGATACGCAGTATTTT. It specifies CASSEQSSTDTQYF.

The chain carries TRBV5-1 and TRBJ2-1; tentative D call: TRBD2 (5 bases). The CDR3 is made up of 14 amino acids. In germline, CDR1 is SGHRS, CDR2 YFSETQ. V was cut by 0 bases and J by 6 bases, with 10 bases left in between. The CDR3 reads CASSLALEVNEQFF. The DNA for the CDR3 is TGCGCCAGCAGCTTGGCCTTGGAGGTCAATGAGCAGTTCTTC.

CDR3 bases: TGTGCTAGTGGTTTCTCAGGGACAGGGGGCTACGAGCAGTACTTC. Translating it yields CASGFSGTGGYEQYF. V is TRBV12-5 and J is TRBJ2-7, with 11 bases matching TRBD1. Per germline, CDR1 LGHNT and CDR2 FRNRAP. The V segment lost 3 bases and the J segment 3 bases; nucleotides outside the gene matches: 4. The CDR3 runs 15 residues.

The J gene is TRBJ2-5, the V gene TRBV4-2; 10 bases match TRBD2. The length of the CDR3 is 17 residues. Per the germline V gene, CDR1 is LGHNA and CDR2 is YNFKEQ. The V and J ends lost 0 bases and 4 bases, in that order; junction bases with no gene match: 8. The CDR3 DNA is TGTGCCAGCAGCCAAGATGTAGAGCGGGGGGGCAGAGAGACCCAGTACTTC. Its protein product is CASSQDVERGGRETQYF.

This clone appeared a few times. J is TRBJ1-6 and V is TRBV25-1; weak D call: TRBD1 (6 bases). The V end was cut by 5 bases, the J end by 14 bases, with 13 bases between. Germline lookup yields CDR1 MGHDK and CDR2 SYGVNS. The CDR3 totals 12 residues. This chain's CDR3 is CASSWGGAALHF. CDR3 coding DNA: TGTGCCAGCAGTTGGGGGGGGGCCGCCCTCCACTTT.

CDR3 nucleotides: TGTGCCAGCAGCTTAAGTCCCGGGTACAATGAGCAGTTCTTC. It yields the protein CASSLSPGYNEQFF. The J gene is TRBJ2-1, the V gene TRBV5-4; D gene uncertain. There are 14 residues in the CDR3. The ends were cut back, 2 bases at V and 4 bases at J, with 10 bases in the middle. Germline CDR1 and CDR2: SGHNT and YYREEE (reference sequence).

The V call is TRBV9, the J call TRBJ2-2; weak D call: TRBD1 (5 bases). The CDR3 totals 14 residues. From germline, CDR1 is SGDLS and CDR2 YYNGEE. V was shortened by 4 bases and J by 4 bases, with 11 bases between the two germline ends. The CDR3: CASSPRTSTGELFF. DNA for the CDR3: TGTGCCAGCAGCCCCCGGACATCCACCGGGGAGCTGTTTTTT.

The chain recombines TRBV7-6 with TRBJ2-5; 10 bases are a match to TRBD1. Looked up from germline, CDR1 is SGHVS and CDR2 is FNYEAQ. This CDR3 region has 15 residues. Germline trimming cut 5 bases from V and 5 bases from J; bases unmatched to any gene: 8. The chain's CDR3 is CASSPDRGRWETQYF. The CDR3, as DNA: TGTGCCAGCAGCCCAGACAGGGGGCGGTGGGAGACCCAGTACTTC.

In its sample, this clone was seen a few times. The CDR3 sequence: CASGGFITDTQYF. Written as DNA, the CDR3 is TGTGCCAGCGGGGGTTTCATCACAGATACGCAGTATTTT. V is TRBV28 and J is TRBJ2-3, with D tentatively TRBD1 or TRBD2 (5 bases each). This CDR3 has 13 residues. Between the trimmed V and J ends, which lost 8 bases and 2 bases, there was a span of 11 bases. Germline V gene sequence: CDR1 MDHEN, CDR2 SYDVKM.

This clone occurred a few times. This chain joins TRBV4-2 and TRBJ1-2; D gene unclear. The CDR3 covers 14 residues. Germline V gene lookup returns CDR1 LGHNA and CDR2 YNFKEQ. V was shortened by 1 base and J by 4 bases, with 10 bases between the two germline ends. The CDR3 here is CASSQVPTRYGYTF. The CDR3, as DNA: TGTGCCAGCAGCCAAGTCCCCACACGCTATGGCTACACCTTC.

This clone was detected only a few times. The chain uses TRBV7-2 and TRBJ1-2, with D unresolved. Germline V lookup: CDR1 SGHTA, CDR2 FQGNSA. Between the trimmed V and J ends, which lost 0 bases and 2 bases, there was a span of 10 bases. The CDR3 is 15 amino acids. The CDR3 sequence: CASSLAPSWNYGYTF. The CDR3 bases are TGTGCCAGCAGCTTAGCGCCCAGTTGGAACTATGGCTACACCTTC.